The sequence of this TCR beta chain was determined in a study of Graves' ophthalmopathy and Graves' hyperthyroidism. TCR beta CDR3 regions were amplified from RNA transcripts. RT-PCR was first run with HTBI primers, then multiplex PCR in a second round. TCRdb recomputed calls from the multiplex PCR reads with MiXCR, one row per CDR3 protein. The sample has more than 1,000,000 distinct CDR3 sequences, 36% seen once. Details on this clonotype: The antigen is not known.

The study, taken as a whole, reports: With 70.59% sensitivity and about 72% specificity, the model predicted ophthalmopathy progression. Most thyroid-expanded clonotypes exceeding 0.001 frequency were also found in blood.

The origin of this receptor is an adult man with Graves' hyperthyroidism. Sequencing input: peripheral blood or thyroid tissue (not recorded which).

The CDR3 DNA reads TGTGCCAGCATCGAGGGAACCCCACAAGAGACCCAGTACTTC. Protein sequence: CASIEGTPQETQYF. This chain connects TRBV7-8 to TRBJ2-5; D may be TRBD2 (5 bases). V was shortened by 7 bases and J by 2 bases, with 14 bases between the two germline ends. CDR1 and CDR2 (germline): SGHVS, FQNEAQ. The CDR3 spans 14 residues.